Given below is one T cell receptor beta chain in context. Its specificity is not known. The data were taken from a study of CD8+ T cells in alopecia areata. On the study more broadly: Severity among treated patients was scored by the percentage of scalp area affected. Broader study findings: Since there was just one nonresponder, nobody can yet say how baseline CD8+ expansion ties to response. Lesional scalp, notably in alopecia totalis/universalis, had clonality above that of normal scalp.

cDNA serving as the sequencing template came from extracted, reverse transcribed RNA. Data came from immunoSEQ multiplex PCR; TCRdb stores just in-frame clones and leaves some out. The repertoire holds over 150,000 clones, around three fifths seen once, with over 12% in the top ten. The treatment here: oral pan-JAK inhibitor, 5-10 mg twice daily. V was pared by 6 bases and J by 4 bases, with 4 bases of the junction left unmatched. The CDR3 runs 13 residues. The V gene's germline CDR1 is MNHEY and CDR2 SVGAGI. The sequencing used CD4+ T cells sorted from blood, collected at week 24, from a patient treated with tofacitinib. The genes are TRBV6-5 and TRBJ1-1, with TRBD1 identical over 8 bases. This TCR was sampled from a human donor with alopecia areata. This CDR3 is CASRKGQATEAFF. Written as DNA, the CDR3 is TGTGCCAGCAGAAAGGGACAGGCCACTGAAGCTTTCTTT.